Below are 8 T cell receptor beta chains sequenced from a single sample in a study of cytomegalovirus exposure and HLA in healthy donors. The PCR made use of 60 Vbeta and 13 Jbeta primers. Using immunoSEQ multiplex PCR, the repertoire was profiled, and TCRdb retains in-frame clones only, with some absent. The table lists roughly 200,000 clones, roughly 88% of them singletons. Sequencing input: PBMCs. These receptors were obtained from a boy aged 2 to 10 in good health and CMV-seronegative.

The V gene is TRBV6-1, the J gene TRBJ2-7; TRBD2 matches at 7 bases. The V and J ends lost 4 bases and 2 bases, in that order; junction bases with no gene match: 5. This CDR3 comprises 14 residues. CDR1 is MNHNS and CDR2 is SASEGT in the germline V gene. The DNA for the CDR3 is TGTGCCAGCAGTGTGGGGGGGTCCCCCTACGAGCAGTACTTC. Protein product: CASSVGGSPYEQYF.

CDR3 DNA sequence: TGTGCCAGCAGCCCCGGGACTAGCGGGGCCCCGAGGATCTACAATGAGCAGTTCTTC. This translates into CASSPGTSGAPRIYNEQFF. This chain links TRBV7-9 with TRBJ2-1, with TRBD2 matching 13 bases. V gave up 5 bases and J gave up 3 bases; unmatched junction bases: 13. In germline, CDR1 is SEHNR, CDR2 FQNEAQ (reference sequence). This CDR3 is built from 19 residues.

This clone was observed once. V is TRBV10-1 and J is TRBJ2-5; no clear D gene. The closer fit of TRBJ2-7 to the DNA end suggests the J call may be wrong. Germline assignment: CDR1 WNHNN and CDR2 SYGVQD (reference sequence). The CDR3 consists of 10 residues. The CDR3 bases are TGCGCCAGCAGACACTACGAGCAGTACTTC. Translation: CASRHYEQYF.

V usage is TRBV9 and J usage is TRBJ2-7; no clear D gene. The length of the CDR3 is 12 residues. Trimming took 3 bases from V and 1 from J, leaving 5 bases between them. Germline V gene lookup returns CDR1 SGDLS and CDR2 YYNGEE. The CDR3 loop is CASSDRSYEQYF. The DNA for the CDR3 is TGTGCCAGCAGCGACCGGTCCTACGAGCAGTACTTC.

V gene TRBV21-1 combines with J gene TRBJ1-4; the DNA was not used to check the table's D call, TRBD1. TRBV21-1 is given as a pseudogene. The CDR3 extends over 19 amino acids. The DNA for the CDR3 is TGTGCCAGCAGCATAAAAAGGACAGGGAGTGTCGTGACTAATGAAAAACTGTTTTTT. Its translation is CASSIKRTGSVVTNEKLFF.

This clone was counted between two and nine times. V usage is TRBV10-1 and J usage is TRBJ2-7; 9 bases line up with TRBD2. Looked up from germline, CDR1 is WNHNN and CDR2 is SYGVQD (reference sequence). This CDR3 comprises 15 residues. V shed 2 bases, J shed 6 bases, and the junction held 8 bases outside the gene matches. Here the CDR3 reads CASSELQRGVIEQYF. The DNA for the CDR3 is TGCGCCAGCAGTGAGCTCCAGCGGGGGGTGATCGAGCAGTACTTC.

The J gene is TRBJ2-1, the V gene TRBV27, with 7 bases fitting TRBD2. This CDR3 comprises 15 residues. V shed 6 bases and J 2 bases; nucleotides not matched to a gene: 7. Germline V lookup: CDR1 MNHEY, CDR2 SMNVEV (reference sequence). CDR3 sequence: CASRWIAGAYNEQFF. The CDR3 DNA follows: TGTGCCAGCAGATGGATCGCGGGAGCCTACAATGAGCAGTTCTTC.

On this clone: Germline is not matched at one junction end, which may reflect a read error. The rearrangement joins TRBV2 to TRBJ2-1; no clear D gene. The CDR3 length is 12 residues. Germline lookup yields CDR1 SNHLY and CDR2 FYNNEI. The CDR3 reads CASSASSNEQFF. CDR3 DNA sequence: TGTGCCAGCAGTGCGTCCTCCAATGAGCAGTTCTTC.